This T cell receptor (beta chain) was documented in a study of shared clonotypes between healthy human individuals. Germline assignment: CDR1 SEHNR and CDR2 FQNEAQ (reference sequence). With 1 base removed from V and 1 base from J, the gap between germline ends came to 7 bases. The CDR3 is 14 amino acids. Data came from immunoSEQ multiplex PCR; TCRdb stores just in-frame clones and leaves some out. Among over 750,000 clones listed, around 96% were seen once. Selected positively for CCR7 and CD45RO-negative, naive CD8 cells excluded terminally differentiated effector memory CD45RA+ cells. Sequencing was carried out using naive CD8+ T cells sorted from blood. The genes are TRBV7-9 and TRBJ2-5; D gene ambiguous. This sequence was found in a man aged 25 to 45 in good health. CDR3 region: CASSLGVGQETQYF. For the CDR3, the DNA is TGTGCCAGCAGCTTAGGCGTAGGCCAAGAGACCCAGTACTTC. The variable domain in full, with the rest retrieved from reference TRBV7-9 and TRBJ2-5, is DTGVSQNPRHKITKRGQNVTFRCDPISEHNRLYWYRQTLGQGPEFLTYFQNEAQLEKSRLLSDRFSAERPKGSFSTLEIQRTEQGDSAMYLCASSLGVGQETQYFGPGTRLLVL.